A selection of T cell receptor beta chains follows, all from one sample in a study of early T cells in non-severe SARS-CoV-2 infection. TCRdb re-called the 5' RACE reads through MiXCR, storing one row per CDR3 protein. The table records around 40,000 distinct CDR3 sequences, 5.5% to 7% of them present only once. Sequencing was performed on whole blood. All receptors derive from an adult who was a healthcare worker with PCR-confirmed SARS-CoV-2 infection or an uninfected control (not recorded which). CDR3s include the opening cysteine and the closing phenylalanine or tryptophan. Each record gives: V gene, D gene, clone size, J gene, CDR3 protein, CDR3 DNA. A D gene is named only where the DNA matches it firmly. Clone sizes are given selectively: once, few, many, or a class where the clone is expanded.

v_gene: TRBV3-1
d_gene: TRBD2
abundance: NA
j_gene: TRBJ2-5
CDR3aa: CASSQVLAGGPGEETQYF
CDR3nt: TGTGCCAGCAGCCAAGTTCTAGCGGGAGGGCCTGGTGAAGAGACCCAGTACTTC

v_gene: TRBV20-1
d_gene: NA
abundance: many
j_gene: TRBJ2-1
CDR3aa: CSALTLENSYNEQFF
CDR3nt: TGCAGTGCTCTCACTCTAGAGAACTCCTACAATGAGCAGTTCTTC

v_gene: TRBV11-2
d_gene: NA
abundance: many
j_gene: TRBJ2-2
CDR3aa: CASSRRGNTGELFF
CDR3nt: TGTGCCAGCAGTCGTAGGGGCAACACCGGGGAGCTGTTTTTT

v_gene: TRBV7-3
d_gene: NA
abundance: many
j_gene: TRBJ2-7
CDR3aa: CASSLHGTGTYEQYF
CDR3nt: TGTGCCAGCAGTTTGCACGGGACGGGAACCTACGAGCAGTACTTC

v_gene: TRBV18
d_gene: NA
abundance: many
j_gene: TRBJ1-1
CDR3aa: CASSEAPNTEAFF
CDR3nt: TGTGCCAGCTCGGAGGCCCCGAACACTGAAGCTTTCTTT

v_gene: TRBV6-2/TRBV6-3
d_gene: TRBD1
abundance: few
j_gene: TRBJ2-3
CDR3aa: CASSFSGTGLGTDTQYF
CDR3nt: TGTGCCAGCAGTTTTTCCGGGACAGGGCTGGGAACAGATACGCAGTATTTT

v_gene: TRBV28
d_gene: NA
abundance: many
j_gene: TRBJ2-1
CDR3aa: CASTDRGTYNEQFF
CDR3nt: TGTGCCAGCACGGACAGAGGCACCTACAATGAGCAGTTCTTC

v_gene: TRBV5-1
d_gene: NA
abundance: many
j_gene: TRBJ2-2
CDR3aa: CASNERTANTGELFF
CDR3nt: TGCGCCAGCAATGAACGGACAGCGAACACCGGGGAGCTGTTTTTT

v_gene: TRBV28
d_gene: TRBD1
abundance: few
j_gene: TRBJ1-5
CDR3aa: CASSYTGGNQPQHF
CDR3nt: TGTGCCAGCAGTTATACAGGGGGCAATCAGCCCCAGCATTTT

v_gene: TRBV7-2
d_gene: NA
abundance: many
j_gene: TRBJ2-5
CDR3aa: CASSLDKGTQYF
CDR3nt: TGTGCCAGCAGCTTAGATAAAGGGACCCAGTACTTC

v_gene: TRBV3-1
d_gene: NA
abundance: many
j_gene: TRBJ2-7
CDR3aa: CASRKLEAYEQYF
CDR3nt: TGTGCCAGCAGAAAACTCGAGGCCTACGAGCAGTACTTC

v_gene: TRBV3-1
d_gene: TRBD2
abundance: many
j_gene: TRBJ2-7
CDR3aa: CASSQVGDSGTYEQYF
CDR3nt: TGTGCCAGCAGCCAAGTAGGGGATAGCGGGACCTACGAGCAGTACTTC

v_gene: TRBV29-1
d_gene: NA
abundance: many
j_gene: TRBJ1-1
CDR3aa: CSVDKYEGLNTEAFF
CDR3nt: TGCAGCGTTGATAAATACGAGGGATTGAACACTGAAGCTTTCTTT

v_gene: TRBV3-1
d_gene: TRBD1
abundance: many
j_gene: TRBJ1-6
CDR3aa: CASSPTGSKGSPLHF
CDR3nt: TGTGCCAGCAGCCCGACAGGGTCGAAAGGCTCACCCCTCCACTTT

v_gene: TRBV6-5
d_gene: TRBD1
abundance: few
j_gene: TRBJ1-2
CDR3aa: CASSYTKAGTGHYGYTF
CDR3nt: TGTGCCAGCAGTTACACCAAGGCCGGGACAGGCCACTATGGCTACACCTTC

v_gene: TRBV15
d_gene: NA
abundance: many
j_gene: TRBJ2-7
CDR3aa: CATSKDLYEQYF
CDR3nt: TGTGCCACCAGCAAGGACCTCTACGAGCAGTACTTC

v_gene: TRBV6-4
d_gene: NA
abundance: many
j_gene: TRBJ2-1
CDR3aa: CASSDSSPSNEQFF
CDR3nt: TGTGCCAGCAGTGACTCTTCCCCCAGCAATGAGCAGTTCTTC

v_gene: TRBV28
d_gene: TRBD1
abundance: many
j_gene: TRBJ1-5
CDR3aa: CASSLGQGGQPQHF
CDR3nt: TGTGCCAGCAGCCTTGGACAGGGAGGACAGCCCCAGCATTTT

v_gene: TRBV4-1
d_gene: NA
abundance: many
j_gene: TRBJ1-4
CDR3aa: CASSQDRGLGTFPTVHEKLFF
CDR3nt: TGCGCCAGCAGCCAAGATAGAGGTCTAGGGACCTTCCCTACAGTCCATGAAAAACTGTTTTTT

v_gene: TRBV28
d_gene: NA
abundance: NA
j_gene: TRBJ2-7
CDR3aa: CASSPSAGLSYEQYF
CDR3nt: TGTGCCAGCAGCCCCTCCGCGGGGCTCTCCTACGAGCAGTACTTC

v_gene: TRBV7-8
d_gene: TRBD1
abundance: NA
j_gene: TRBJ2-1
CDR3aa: CASSVRDRGLGEQFF
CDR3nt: TGTGCCAGCAGCGTCCGGGACAGGGGGCTCGGTGAGCAGTTCTTC

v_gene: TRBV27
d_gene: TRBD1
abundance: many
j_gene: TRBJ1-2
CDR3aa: CASGAPMGQFYGYTF
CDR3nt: TGTGCCAGCGGAGCTCCGATGGGACAGTTCTATGGCTACACCTTC

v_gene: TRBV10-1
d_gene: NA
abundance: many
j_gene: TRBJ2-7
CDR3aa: CASSESNRAYEQYF
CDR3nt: TGCGCCAGCAGTGAGTCGAACAGGGCGTACGAGCAGTACTTC

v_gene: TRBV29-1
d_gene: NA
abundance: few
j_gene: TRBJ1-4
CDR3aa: CSVSRNNEKLFF
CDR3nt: TGCAGCGTTTCTCGGAATAATGAAAAACTGTTTTTT

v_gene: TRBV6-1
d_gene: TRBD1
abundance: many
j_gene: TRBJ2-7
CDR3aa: CASISGQGGYEQYF
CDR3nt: TGTGCCAGCATTAGCGGACAGGGTGGATACGAGCAGTACTTC

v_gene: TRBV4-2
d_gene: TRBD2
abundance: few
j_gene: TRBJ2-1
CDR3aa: CASSQDRGLAGAPLIF
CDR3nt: TGTGCCAGCAGCCAAGATCGGGGACTAGCGGGAGCCCCGTTGATCTTC

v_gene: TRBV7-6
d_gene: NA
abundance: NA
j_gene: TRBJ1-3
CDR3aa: CASSLGRVAGNTIYF
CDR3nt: TGTGCCAGCAGCTTAGGCAGGGTGGCTGGAAACACCATATATTTT

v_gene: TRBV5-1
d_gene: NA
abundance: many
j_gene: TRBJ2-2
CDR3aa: CASSLTAEAGTGELFF
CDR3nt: TGCGCCAGCAGCTTGACAGCGGAGGCGGGCACCGGGGAGCTGTTTTTT